Listed below are T cell receptor beta chains from one sample, sequenced in a study of early T cells in non-severe SARS-CoV-2 infection. TCRdb re-derived calls from the 5' RACE reads in MiXCR, one entry per CDR3 protein. The sample has about 44,000 distinct CDR3 sequences; about a quarter are singletons. Sequences were derived from whole blood, sampled at baseline. Every receptor here comes from an adult who was a healthcare worker with PCR-confirmed SARS-CoV-2 infection or an uninfected control (not recorded which). Both conserved end residues are part of each CDR3. Fields, in order: CDR3 protein, CDR3 DNA, CDR3 length, V gene, J gene, clone size, D gene. A D gene is named only where the DNA matches it firmly. For some rows the clone size is stated as once, few or many, or as a class when expanded; others skip it.

cdr3_aa: CSARARGLVREQYF
cdr3_nt: TGCAGTGCCCGCGCTCGGGGGCTAGTTCGCGAGCAGTACTTC
cdr3_length: 14
v_call: TRBV20-1
j_call: TRBJ2-7
clone_size: many
d_call: -

cdr3_aa: CAGGGRYNEQFF
cdr3_nt: TGTGCCGGGGGGGGGCGCTACAATGAGCAGTTCTTC
cdr3_length: 12
v_call: TRBV5-4
j_call: TRBJ2-1
clone_size: -
d_call: -

cdr3_aa: CASSLFRAEEETQYF
cdr3_nt: TGTGCCAGCAGCTTATTCCGGGCGGAAGAAGAGACCCAGTACTTC
cdr3_length: 15
v_call: TRBV11-2
j_call: TRBJ2-5
clone_size: -
d_call: -

cdr3_aa: CASSLGQGSYNEQFF
cdr3_nt: TGTGCCAGCAGTTTAGGACAGGGCTCCTACAATGAGCAGTTCTTC
cdr3_length: 15
v_call: TRBV12-3/TRBV12-4
j_call: TRBJ2-1
clone_size: few
d_call: TRBD1

cdr3_aa: CASSLEGTGGYTEAFF
cdr3_nt: TGCGCCAGCAGCTTGGAAGGCACAGGGGGCTACACTGAAGCTTTCTTT
cdr3_length: 16
v_call: TRBV5-1
j_call: TRBJ1-1
clone_size: -
d_call: TRBD1

cdr3_aa: CASSPYRDRILYEQYF
cdr3_nt: TGTGCCAGCTCACCATACCGGGACCGGATACTTTACGAGCAGTACTTC
cdr3_length: 16
v_call: TRBV18
j_call: TRBJ2-7
clone_size: -
d_call: -

cdr3_aa: CASSLTPGGRNTEAFF
cdr3_nt: TGTGCCAGCAGTTTGACTCCAGGGGGGCGGAACACTGAAGCTTTCTTT
cdr3_length: 16
v_call: TRBV11-2
j_call: TRBJ1-1
clone_size: few
d_call: TRBD1

cdr3_aa: CASSQGLAGPSGDEQFF
cdr3_nt: TGTGCCAGCAGCCAAGGACTAGCGGGGCCTTCCGGGGATGAGCAGTTCTTC
cdr3_length: 17
v_call: TRBV3-1
j_call: TRBJ2-1
clone_size: few
d_call: TRBD2

cdr3_aa: CASSLRTTPFYNEQFF
cdr3_nt: TGTGCCAGCAGCTTGAGAACCACTCCATTCTACAATGAGCAGTTCTTC
cdr3_length: 16
v_call: TRBV7-2
j_call: TRBJ2-1
clone_size: few
d_call: -

cdr3_aa: CSVGSREKLFF
cdr3_nt: TGCAGCGTTGGAAGTCGGGAAAAACTGTTTTTT
cdr3_length: 11
v_call: TRBV29-1
j_call: TRBJ1-4
clone_size: few
d_call: -

cdr3_aa: CASGSATGYNEQFF
cdr3_nt: TGCGCCAGCGGGAGTGCGACAGGGTACAATGAGCAGTTCTTC
cdr3_length: 14
v_call: TRBV4-3
j_call: TRBJ2-1
clone_size: -
d_call: TRBD1

cdr3_aa: CASSQEASGGRDTQYF
cdr3_nt: TGCGCCAGCAGCCAAGAGGCTAGCGGGGGACGAGATACGCAGTATTTT
cdr3_length: 16
v_call: TRBV4-1
j_call: TRBJ2-3
clone_size: -
d_call: TRBD2

cdr3_aa: CASSHPTGGYYGYTF
cdr3_nt: TGTGCCAGCAGCCATCCGACAGGGGGCTACTATGGCTACACCTTC
cdr3_length: 15
v_call: TRBV3-1
j_call: TRBJ1-2
clone_size: -
d_call: TRBD1

cdr3_aa: CASSPSEGGGPGELFF
cdr3_nt: TGCGCCAGCAGCCCCTCCGAGGGGGGTGGACCCGGGGAGCTGTTTTTT
cdr3_length: 16
v_call: TRBV4-3
j_call: TRBJ2-2
clone_size: -
d_call: -

cdr3_aa: CSARGLDSYEQYF
cdr3_nt: TGCAGTGCTAGGGGACTAGACTCCTACGAGCAGTACTTC
cdr3_length: 13
v_call: TRBV20-1
j_call: TRBJ2-7
clone_size: few
d_call: TRBD2

cdr3_aa: CASSAGGGLVNEQFF
cdr3_nt: TGTGCCAGCAGCGCCGGCGGGGGGCTGGTAAATGAGCAGTTCTTC
cdr3_length: 15
v_call: TRBV5-5
j_call: TRBJ2-1
clone_size: few
d_call: TRBD2

cdr3_aa: CASSGRDREDEQFF
cdr3_nt: TGTGCCAGCAGCGGCCGGGACAGAGAGGATGAGCAGTTCTTC
cdr3_length: 14
v_call: TRBV9
j_call: TRBJ2-1
clone_size: few
d_call: TRBD1

cdr3_aa: CASSPRGASSGNTIYF
cdr3_nt: TGTGCCAGCAGCCCCCGCGGGGCCAGCTCTGGAAACACCATATATTTT
cdr3_length: 16
v_call: TRBV3-1
j_call: TRBJ1-3
clone_size: -
d_call: -

cdr3_aa: CASSLGPEKRNTGELFF
cdr3_nt: TGCGCCAGCAGCTTGGGCCCGGAGAAGCGGAACACCGGGGAGCTGTTTTTT
cdr3_length: 17
v_call: TRBV5-1
j_call: TRBJ2-2
clone_size: -
d_call: -

cdr3_aa: CASSLEGGGYTF
cdr3_nt: TGTGCCAGCAGCTTGGAAGGGGGCGGCTACACCTTC
cdr3_length: 12
v_call: TRBV7-9
j_call: TRBJ1-2
clone_size: many
d_call: TRBD1

cdr3_aa: CASNPGLARTDTQYF
cdr3_nt: TGTGCCAGCAACCCGGGACTAGCGCGCACAGATACGCAGTATTTT
cdr3_length: 15
v_call: TRBV12-3/TRBV12-4
j_call: TRBJ2-3
clone_size: -
d_call: TRBD2

cdr3_aa: CSPDLGEQYF
cdr3_nt: TGCAGCCCAGACCTCGGCGAGCAGTACTTC
cdr3_length: 10
v_call: TRBV29-1
j_call: TRBJ2-7
clone_size: -
d_call: -

cdr3_aa: CASSYADSQNTEAFF
cdr3_nt: TGTGCCAGCAGTTACGCCGACAGCCAGAACACTGAAGCTTTCTTT
cdr3_length: 15
v_call: TRBV6-1
j_call: TRBJ1-1
clone_size: -
d_call: -

cdr3_aa: CSVMGTLYNEQFF
cdr3_nt: TGCAGCGTAATGGGAACTCTCTACAATGAGCAGTTCTTC
cdr3_length: 13
v_call: TRBV29-1
j_call: TRBJ2-1
clone_size: -
d_call: -

cdr3_aa: CASSQDRGQGTINEQFF
cdr3_nt: TGCGCCAGCAGCCAAGATAGGGGACAGGGTACGATCAATGAGCAGTTCTTC
cdr3_length: 17
v_call: TRBV4-3
j_call: TRBJ2-1
clone_size: -
d_call: TRBD1

cdr3_aa: CASSPLDRTNEKLFF
cdr3_nt: TGTGCCAGCAGTCCCCTTGATCGGACTAATGAAAAACTGTTTTTT
cdr3_length: 15
v_call: TRBV12-3/TRBV12-4
j_call: TRBJ1-4
clone_size: many
d_call: -

cdr3_aa: CASSESIGQLNEQYF
cdr3_nt: TGCGCCAGCAGTGAGTCGATTGGACAGTTGAACGAGCAGTACTTC
cdr3_length: 15
v_call: TRBV10-1
j_call: TRBJ2-7
clone_size: -
d_call: -

cdr3_aa: CASSPRDGGEQYF
cdr3_nt: TGTGCCAGCAGTCCCCGGGATGGGGGCGAGCAGTACTTC
cdr3_length: 13
v_call: TRBV12-3/TRBV12-4
j_call: TRBJ2-7
clone_size: once
d_call: -

cdr3_aa: CSVEAGTPTDTQYF
cdr3_nt: TGCAGCGTTGAGGCGGGGACCCCCACAGATACGCAGTATTTT
cdr3_length: 14
v_call: TRBV29-1
j_call: TRBJ2-3
clone_size: few
d_call: -

cdr3_aa: CSGTVNTEAFF
cdr3_nt: TGCAGCGGCACTGTGAACACTGAAGCTTTCTTT
cdr3_length: 11
v_call: TRBV29-1
j_call: TRBJ1-1
clone_size: medium-sized
d_call: -

cdr3_aa: CASSPTGTNQPQHF
cdr3_nt: TGTGCCAGCAGCCCGACAGGGACTAATCAGCCCCAGCATTTT
cdr3_length: 14
v_call: TRBV11-2
j_call: TRBJ1-5
clone_size: -
d_call: TRBD1

cdr3_aa: CASSLYARQETQYF
cdr3_nt: TGCGCCAGCAGCTTGTATGCCCGACAAGAGACCCAGTACTTC
cdr3_length: 14
v_call: TRBV5-1
j_call: TRBJ2-5
clone_size: -
d_call: -

cdr3_aa: CASSQGTNGRDIQYF
cdr3_nt: TGCGCCAGCAGCCAAGGAACTAACGGTAGAGACATTCAGTACTTC
cdr3_length: 15
v_call: TRBV4-1
j_call: TRBJ2-4
clone_size: -
d_call: -

cdr3_aa: CASTHRGSGETQYF
cdr3_nt: TGTGCCAGCACCCACCGGGGGTCAGGAGAGACCCAGTACTTC
cdr3_length: 14
v_call: TRBV6-2/TRBV6-3
j_call: TRBJ2-5
clone_size: -
d_call: -

cdr3_aa: CASSLGDVYGYTF
cdr3_nt: TGTGCCAGCAGCTTAGGGGACGTCTATGGCTACACCTTC
cdr3_length: 13
v_call: TRBV7-9
j_call: TRBJ1-2
clone_size: few
d_call: -

cdr3_aa: CASSPTIGTDTQYF
cdr3_nt: TGTGCCAGCAGCCCAACAATTGGCACAGATACGCAGTATTTT
cdr3_length: 14
v_call: TRBV7-2
j_call: TRBJ2-3
clone_size: -
d_call: -

cdr3_aa: CASSLASGVSDEQFF
cdr3_nt: TGTGCCAGCAGCTTGGCGAGCGGGGTAAGCGATGAGCAGTTCTTC
cdr3_length: 15
v_call: TRBV5-4
j_call: TRBJ2-1
clone_size: once
d_call: TRBD2

cdr3_aa: CASSGTRSPYGYTF
cdr3_nt: TGTGCCAGCAGCGGAACCAGAAGTCCCTATGGCTACACCTTC
cdr3_length: 14
v_call: TRBV5-4
j_call: TRBJ1-2
clone_size: -
d_call: -

cdr3_aa: CASSPGTRNPDTQYF
cdr3_nt: TGTGCCAGCAGCCCTGGGACTAGGAACCCAGATACGCAGTATTTT
cdr3_length: 15
v_call: TRBV5-4
j_call: TRBJ2-3
clone_size: -
d_call: TRBD2

cdr3_aa: CASSPRELDTQYF
cdr3_nt: TGTGCCAGCAGCCCCCGGGAATTGGATACGCAGTATTTT
cdr3_length: 13
v_call: TRBV11-3
j_call: TRBJ2-3
clone_size: few
d_call: -

cdr3_aa: CTVRQNTGELFF
cdr3_nt: TGTACTGTCAGGCAGAACACCGGGGAGCTGTTTTTT
cdr3_length: 12
v_call: TRBV12-3/TRBV12-4
j_call: TRBJ2-2
clone_size: few
d_call: -

cdr3_aa: CASSRRVLSGANVLTF
cdr3_nt: TGTGCCAGCAGTCGCAGGGTCCTCTCTGGGGCCAACGTCCTGACTTTC
cdr3_length: 16
v_call: TRBV11-2
j_call: TRBJ2-6
clone_size: few
d_call: -

cdr3_aa: CASSPYGGLDLLTDTQYF
cdr3_nt: TGTGCCAGCAGCCCCTATGGGGGACTAGACCTACTCACAGATACGCAGTATTTT
cdr3_length: 18
v_call: TRBV11-2
j_call: TRBJ2-3
clone_size: -
d_call: TRBD2

cdr3_aa: CAWRISRLSEQYF
cdr3_nt: TGTGCCTGGAGGATCTCCAGGCTCAGCGAGCAGTACTTC
cdr3_length: 13
v_call: TRBV30
j_call: TRBJ2-7
clone_size: many
d_call: -

cdr3_aa: CASSLDGAAGETQYF
cdr3_nt: TGTGCCAGCAGCTTAGACGGTGCCGCGGGGGAGACCCAGTACTTC
cdr3_length: 15
v_call: TRBV7-9
j_call: TRBJ2-5
clone_size: few
d_call: -

cdr3_aa: CASSLDGASIQETQYF
cdr3_nt: TGTGCCAGCAGCTTAGATGGGGCTAGCATCCAAGAGACCCAGTACTTC
cdr3_length: 16
v_call: TRBV11-2
j_call: TRBJ2-5
clone_size: once
d_call: -

cdr3_aa: CATSRDSSYEQYF
cdr3_nt: TGTGCCACCAGCAGGGACAGCTCCTACGAGCAGTACTTC
cdr3_length: 13
v_call: TRBV15
j_call: TRBJ2-7
clone_size: -
d_call: -

cdr3_aa: CATGDGARDTQYF
cdr3_nt: TGTGCCACCGGGGATGGGGCACGAGATACGCAGTATTTT
cdr3_length: 13
v_call: TRBV24-1
j_call: TRBJ2-3
clone_size: -
d_call: -

cdr3_aa: CASSPPANEQFF
cdr3_nt: TGTGCCAGCTCACCACCGGCCAATGAGCAGTTCTTC
cdr3_length: 12
v_call: TRBV18
j_call: TRBJ2-1
clone_size: -
d_call: -

cdr3_aa: CASSPGARRNTEAFF
cdr3_nt: TGTGCCAGCAGTCCAGGGGCCAGGAGGAACACTGAAGCTTTCTTT
cdr3_length: 15
v_call: TRBV7-9
j_call: TRBJ1-1
clone_size: -
d_call: -

cdr3_aa: CASSQVNEQYF
cdr3_nt: TGTGCCAGCAGCCAGGTAAACGAGCAGTACTTC
cdr3_length: 11
v_call: TRBV14
j_call: TRBJ2-7
clone_size: medium-sized
d_call: -

cdr3_aa: CASSYPGPYNEQFF
cdr3_nt: TGTGCCAGCAGTTACCCGGGACCTTACAATGAGCAGTTCTTC
cdr3_length: 14
v_call: TRBV6-6
j_call: TRBJ2-1
clone_size: -
d_call: -

cdr3_aa: CASRVPRTGGNGGELFF
cdr3_nt: TGTGCCAGCAGAGTTCCACGGACAGGGGGTAACGGCGGGGAGCTGTTTTTT
cdr3_length: 17
v_call: TRBV7-6
j_call: TRBJ2-2
clone_size: -
d_call: TRBD1

cdr3_aa: CSAFPGTNIDNEQFF
cdr3_nt: TGCAGTGCTTTCCCCGGGACTAATATTGACAATGAGCAGTTCTTC
cdr3_length: 15
v_call: TRBV20-1
j_call: TRBJ2-1
clone_size: once
d_call: TRBD2

cdr3_aa: CASSYLTRGKTQYF
cdr3_nt: TGTGCCAGCAGTTACCTCACTAGGGGAAAGACCCAGTACTTC
cdr3_length: 14
v_call: TRBV12-3/TRBV12-4
j_call: TRBJ2-5
clone_size: few
d_call: -

cdr3_aa: CASSPGGNYGYTF
cdr3_nt: TGCGCCAGCAGCCCAGGGGGTAACTATGGCTACACCTTC
cdr3_length: 13
v_call: TRBV5-1
j_call: TRBJ1-2
clone_size: -
d_call: TRBD1

cdr3_aa: CSARAVPSGFSTDTQYF
cdr3_nt: TGCAGTGCTAGAGCGGTCCCTAGCGGATTTAGCACAGATACGCAGTATTTT
cdr3_length: 17
v_call: TRBV20-1
j_call: TRBJ2-3
clone_size: many
d_call: TRBD2

cdr3_aa: CASSLATGTYEQYF
cdr3_nt: TGTGCCAGCAGCCTCGCGACAGGAACCTACGAGCAGTACTTC
cdr3_length: 14
v_call: TRBV14
j_call: TRBJ2-7
clone_size: few
d_call: -

cdr3_aa: CASSLAGPTYEQYF
cdr3_nt: TGTGCCAGCAGCCTAGCAGGGCCGACCTACGAGCAGTACTTC
cdr3_length: 14
v_call: TRBV7-2
j_call: TRBJ2-7
clone_size: many
d_call: -